One and the same sample provided the 14 T cell receptor beta chains below, sequenced in a study of blood T cell repertoires in COVID-19. Assay used: immunoSEQ multiplex PCR; TCRdb lists only in-frame clones, some missing. The table records about 190,000 clones, around 85% of them present only once. The sample consisted of peripheral blood. Source of these receptors: a man aged 30 to 39 with acute or convalescent COVID-19.

This clone has just a few counts. Other DNA sequences within the sample encode an identical CDR3. This chain's CDR3 is CASSLAQGGYEQYF. For the CDR3, the DNA is TGCGCCAGCAGCTTGGCCCAGGGCGGATACGAGCAGTACTTC. This chain links TRBV5-1 with TRBJ2-7; D is perhaps TRBD1 (5 bases). This CDR3 contains 14 residues. V lost 0 bases and J lost 4, with 11 bases in between. The V gene's germline CDR1 is SGHRS and CDR2 YFSETQ.

The chain has TRBV11-2 and TRBJ2-2, with D unresolved. The V gene lost 5 bases and the J gene lost 2 bases, with 6 bases spanning the gap. Looked up from germline, CDR1 is SGHAT and CDR2 is FQNNGV. This CDR3 has 13 residues. Here the CDR3 DNA reads TGTGCCAGCAGCCGAACTAACACCGGGGAGCTGTTTTTT. Translating gives CASSRTNTGELFF. The whole variable domain, filled in from reference TRBV11-2 and TRBJ2-2, reads EAGVAQSPRYKIIEKRQSVAFWCNPISGHATLYWYQQILGQGPKLLIQFQNNGVVDDSQLPKDRFSAERLKGVDSTLKIQPAKLEDSAVYLCASSRTNTGELFFGEGSRLTVL.

The CDR3 region has the DNA TGTGCCAGCAGCATATCCGGGACAGGGACAGATACGCAGTATTTT. Protein: CASSISGTGTDTQYF. J is TRBJ2-3 and V is TRBV28; 9 nucleotides align to TRBD1. CDR1 MDHEN and CDR2 SYDVKM come from the germline V gene. With V trimmed by 6 bases and J by 3 bases, 7 bases remained unmatched. This CDR3 has 15 amino acids.

The genes are TRBV14 and TRBJ1-1; the D gene is possibly TRBD1 (5 bases). Germline CDR1 and CDR2: SGHDN and FVKESK. The CDR3 loop spans 13 amino acids. Trimming shortened V by 5 bases and J by 3 bases, and 10 bases separated the two germline ends. The CDR3 loop reads CASSGQGYTEAFF. The CDR3 bases are TGTGCCAGCAGCGGGCAGGGATACACTGAAGCTTTCTTT.

The chain uses TRBV14 and TRBJ2-3, with a possible D match to TRBD1 (6 bases). Trimming pared 1 base from V and 10 bases from J, leaving 18 bases between. This CDR3 region has 15 residues. Germline CDR1 is SGHDN and CDR2 is FVKESK. CDR3 in DNA: TGTGCCAGCAGCCAAGGCGTCCGGTATGGGGGCTCGCAGTATTTT. Its protein is CASSQGVRYGGSQYF.

The chain couples TRBV28 to TRBJ2-1, with 10 nucleotides matching TRBD1. Germline CDR1 and CDR2: MDHEN and SYDVKM. Trimming at V came to 2 bases and at J to 3 bases, leaving 7 bases not matched to a gene. The CDR3 runs to 17 residues. In DNA form, the CDR3 reads TGTGCCAGCAGTTTAACCGGGACAGGGGTCGGCTACAATGAGCAGTTCTTC. The encoded protein is CASSLTGTGVGYNEQFF.

The CDR3 is CATSDLRLAGEYTGELFF. In DNA form, the CDR3 reads TGTGCCACCAGTGATTTGAGGCTCGCAGGGGAGTACACCGGGGAGCTGTTTTTT. The rearrangement joins TRBV24-1 to TRBJ2-2, with D perhaps TRBD1 (6 bases). This CDR3 region has 18 residues. V lost 0 bases and J 3 bases, leaving 16 bases between the germline ends. Germline V gives CDR1 KGHDR, CDR2 SFDVKD.

The V gene is TRBV2, the J gene TRBJ2-7; 12 nucleotides agree with TRBD1. Germline CDR1 is SNHLY and CDR2 is FYNNEI. J lost 2 bases, V lost 4 bases, and 0 bases had no gene match. The CDR3 is 14 residues long. CDR3 in DNA: TGTGCCAGCAGTGGGGACAGGGGGCCCTACGAGCAGTACTTC. This gives the protein CASSGDRGPYEQYF.

The rearrangement joins TRBV28 to TRBJ2-3; possible D gene TRBD2, 5 bases. There are 16 residues in the CDR3. Trimming left V 5 bases short and J 4 bases short, with 19 bases between. Germline V lookup: CDR1 MDHEN, CDR2 SYDVKM. DNA for the CDR3: TGTGCCAGCAGTCCCGGGGAGACGGGCAGAGCAGATACGCAGTATTTT. Its translation: CASSPGETGRADTQYF.

The chain links TRBV5-3 to TRBJ1-4; D not resolved. TRBV5-3 is placed among ORFs of uncertain function. The ends were cut back, 0 bases at V and 1 base at J, with 7 bases in the middle. The CDR3 length is 15 residues. In DNA form, the CDR3 reads TGTGCCAGAAGCTTGGCCCGGGGAACTAATGAAAAACTGTTTTTT. Encoded protein: CARSLARGTNEKLFF.

The chain links TRBV4-1 to TRBJ1-3; D call uncertain. CDR1 is MGHRA and CDR2 is YSYEKL in the germline V gene. The CDR3 covers 15 residues. Deletions cut 1 base from V and 0 bases from J, with 7 bases between. Written as DNA, the CDR3 is TGCGCCAGCAGCCAAGTTTATAGCTCTGGAAACACCATATATTTT. This encodes CASSQVYSSGNTIYF.

This clone was seen only once. This rearrangement joins TRBV28 to TRBJ1-2; D is possibly TRBD1 (5 bases). CDR1 is MDHEN and CDR2 is SYDVKM in the germline V gene. The CDR3 extends over 14 amino acids. V dropped 3 bases and J dropped 4 bases, with 12 bases sitting between them. This CDR3 is CASSFWGEGYGYTF. CDR3 coding DNA: TGTGCCAGCAGTTTTTGGGGGGAAGGCTATGGCTACACCTTC.

This chain uses TRBV7-2 with TRBJ1-5; D is possibly TRBD1 (6 bases). The CDR3 covers 15 residues. Germline V CDR1 and CDR2: SGHTA, FQGNSA. Trimming cost V 6 bases and J 2 bases, with 14 bases left between them. The CDR3 protein is CASRLGRGGNQPQHF. In DNA, the CDR3 is TGTGCCAGCAGACTAGGCAGGGGTGGCAATCAGCCCCAGCATTTT. Full variable domain (missing parts from reference TRBV7-2 and TRBJ1-5): GAGVSQSPSNKVTEKGKDVELRCDPISGHTALYWYRQSLGQGLEFLIYFQGNSAPDKSGLPSDRFSAERTGGSVSTLTIQRTQQEDSAVYLCASRLGRGGNQPQHFGDGTRLSIL.

V is TRBV5-1 and J is TRBJ1-5; perhaps TRBD1 as D (6 bases). The V end was cut by 4 bases, the J end by 5 bases, with 19 bases between. The CDR3 runs to 16 residues. Germline V gives CDR1 SGHRS, CDR2 YFSETQ. CDR3 nucleotide sequence: TGCGCCAGCAGCCCGGGAGGGGGGGCGCCTGATCAGCCCCAGCATTTT. It translates to CASSPGGGAPDQPQHF.